The following is a TCR beta chain sequence with its context. Original data processing: Cell counts per sample came from amplifying reference gene primers. Using immunoSEQ multiplex PCR, the repertoire was profiled, and TCRdb retains in-frame clones only, with some absent. V and J calls and clone size are those listed in that table; D and trimming were worked out from the DNA. This sample has 120,000 or so clones; 80% occur once, and the top ten carry less than 2%. The data are from a study of blood T cell repertoires in COVID-19. Study details: Acute-phase and convalescent COVID-19 samples originated in the United States, Italy and Spain. Sources were T cells, B-cell-depleted T cells, or PBMCs; the material itself was cDNA or gDNA.

The CDR3 consists of 17 residues. Losses at the gene ends were 0 bases for V and 1 base for J; bases not matched to a gene: 5. CDR1 and CDR2 (germline): MNHNS, SASEGT. This clonotype was obtained from a man aged 70-80 years with acute or convalescent COVID-19. The V call is TRBV6-1, the J call TRBJ1-2, with 10 bases aligning to TRBD1. What was sequenced was peripheral blood. The CDR3 nucleotides are TGTGCCAGCAGTGAAGCGGGACAGGGGCCAATTAACTATGGCTACACCTTC. Its translation is CASSEAGQGPINYGYTF.